Listed below are T cell receptor beta chains from one sample, sequenced in a study of OX40 agonist ivuxolimab in advanced cancers. The data were produced by immunoSEQ multiplex PCR, yet TCRdb's version contains in-frame clones alone and is incomplete. The data contain under 150,000 clones, roughly 91% of them seen just once; the ten biggest clones take up roughly 0.94%. Material: CD4+ or CD8+ T cells sorted from blood, obtained in a trial of the OX40 agonist ivuxolimab. These receptors all stem from an adult with an advanced solid tumor such as melanoma, head and neck, liver or kidney cancer. CDR3s include the opening cysteine and the closing phenylalanine or tryptophan. The order of the fields is V gene, clone size, D gene, J gene, CDR3 protein, CDR3 DNA. A D gene is named only where the DNA matches it firmly. Clone size is not always given. Where it is, it says once, few, many or a class for expanded clones.

TRBV9	-	-	TRBJ2-6	CASSVPHVLTF	TGTGCCAGCAGCGTCCCCCACGTCCTGACTTTC
TRBV10-1	-	-	TRBJ2-7	CASSDRFSYEQYF	TGCGCCAGCAGTGACAGGTTCTCCTACGAGCAGTACTTC
TRBV4-1	-	TRBD2	TRBJ2-1	CASSLRLAGNEQFF	TGCGCCAGCAGCCTTCGACTAGCGGGCAATGAGCAGTTCTTC
TRBV2	once	-	TRBJ2-2	CASKGRLNTGELFF	TGTGCCAGCAAAGGGCGGCTGAACACCGGGGAGCTGTTTTTT
TRBV19	once	-	TRBJ2-3	CASRPKRGTAGTDTQYF	TGTGCCAGTAGACCTAAGCGGGGGACAGCGGGGACAGATACGCAGTATTTT
TRBV5-4	-	TRBD1	TRBJ2-2	CASSPGQGYTGELFF	TGTGCCAGCAGCCCGGGACAGGGATACACCGGGGAGCTGTTTTTT
TRBV10-3	-	TRBD1	TRBJ2-2	CAITGTGGGTGELFF	TGTGCCATCACTGGGACAGGGGGTGGCACCGGGGAGCTGTTTTTT
TRBV5-1	once	-	TRBJ1-4	CASSVGTVENGHQLFF	TGCGCCAGCAGCGTGGGGACCGTAGAAAATGGGCATCAACTGTTTTTT
TRBV5-1	-	-	TRBJ2-4	CASSSGGVQNIQYF	TGCGCCAGCAGTTCCGGCGGGGTCCAAAACATTCAGTACTTC
TRBV9	-	-	TRBJ2-1	CASRAEGSSYNEQFF	TGTGCCAGCAGGGCCGAGGGGAGCTCCTACAATGAGCAGTTCTTC
TRBV5-4	-	TRBD1	TRBJ1-5	CASSPGTGGNQPQHF	TGTGCCAGCAGCCCCGGGACAGGGGGCAATCAGCCCCAGCATTTT
TRBV4-3	-	TRBD1	TRBJ1-2	CASSQDWTQGLRYTF	TGCGCCAGCAGCCAAGATTGGACACAGGGGCTTCGCTACACCTTC
TRBV15	once	-	TRBJ2-5	CATSRDVSETQYF	TGTGCCACCAGCAGGGACGTCAGCGAGACCCAGTACTTC
TRBV5-5	-	TRBD2	TRBJ2-3	CASSFVYSGSGDTQYF	TGTGCCAGCAGCTTTGTGTATAGCGGGAGTGGAGATACGCAGTATTTT
TRBV6-1	few	-	TRBJ1-6	CASSDSWQSPLHF	TGTGCCAGCAGTGACAGCTGGCAGTCACCCCTCCACTTT
TRBV4-2	once	-	TRBJ1-3	CASTPFPGTVSGNTIYF	TGTGCCAGCACCCCTTTTCCCGGGACCGTCTCTGGAAACACCATATATTTT
TRBV4-3	few	TRBD1	TRBJ1-1	CASSQDGDRALNTEAFF	TGCGCCAGCAGCCAAGATGGGGACAGGGCCTTGAACACTGAAGCTTTCTTT
TRBV5-8	-	-	TRBJ1-3	CASSRDKISRFSGNTIYF	TGTGCCAGCAGCCGAGACAAGATCTCTCGTTTCTCTGGAAACACCATATATTTT
TRBV29-1	-	TRBD2	TRBJ2-3	CSVATSGRIVDTQYF	TGCAGCGTCGCCACTAGCGGGAGGATAGTAGATACGCAGTATTTT
TRBV7-2	-	TRBD1	TRBJ2-7	CASSPQGGTYEQYF	TGTGCCAGCAGCCCCCAAGGGGGCACTTACGAGCAGTACTTC
TRBV7-2	-	TRBD2	TRBJ2-1	CASSPAGTSGYNEQFF	TGTGCCAGCAGCCCCGCCGGGACTAGCGGGTACAATGAGCAGTTCTTC
TRBV29-1	few	-	TRBJ2-2	CSVRQGGFTGELFF	TGCAGCGTGCGACAGGGAGGGTTCACCGGGGAGCTGTTTTTT
TRBV11-2	-	-	TRBJ1-6	CASSNGQSGSSPLHF	TGTGCCAGCAGCAACGGACAGTCAGGTAGTTCACCCCTCCACTTT
TRBV9	-	-	TRBJ2-6	CASSKPGVGANVLTF	TGTGCCAGCAGCAAGCCGGGGGTCGGGGCCAACGTCCTGACTTTC
TRBV19	-	-	TRBJ1-3	CASSIQSSGNTIYF	TGTGCCAGTAGTATACAAAGCTCTGGAAACACCATATATTTT
TRBV7-2	-	-	TRBJ2-3	CASRAGGTDTQYF	TGTGCCAGCAGAGCCGGGGGCACAGATACGCAGTATTTT
TRBV5-1	-	TRBD2	TRBJ2-5	CASSERTRGETQYF	TGCGCCAGCAGCGAAAGGACTAGGGGAGAGACCCAGTACTTC
TRBV7-2	-	TRBD1	TRBJ1-2	CASSPDRGYGYTF	TGTGCCAGCAGCCCCGACAGGGGGTATGGCTACACCTTC
TRBV6-6	-	TRBD1	TRBJ2-7	CASSYEDRGPGEQYF	TGTGCCAGCAGTTACGAGGACAGGGGCCCGGGGGAGCAGTACTTC
TRBV15	-	TRBD1	TRBJ1-3	CATSRILPRGPGTDGNTIYF	TGTGCCACCAGCAGAATCTTGCCAAGGGGTCCGGGGACAGATGGAAACACCATATATTTT
TRBV11-2	-	TRBD2	TRBJ2-2	CASSLSHYAGTSSTGELFF	TGTGCCAGCAGCTTAAGCCATTACGCCGGGACTAGCAGCACCGGGGAGCTGTTTTTT
TRBV11-1	-	-	TRBJ2-7	CASSLQGLNYEQYF	TGTGCCAGCAGCTTACAGGGGTTAAACTACGAGCAGTACTTC
TRBV6-1	-	TRBD2	TRBJ2-1	CASSERRGGVYEQFF	TGTGCCAGCAGTGAACGGCGCGGGGGGGTGTATGAGCAGTTCTTC
TRBV4-3	-	TRBD1	TRBJ1-2	CASSPNHRGIGYGYTF	TGCGCCAGCAGCCCTAACCACAGGGGCATAGGCTATGGCTACACCTTC
TRBV27	-	-	TRBJ1-5	CASSPATSNQPQHF	TGTGCCAGCAGTCCGGCAACGAGCAATCAGCCCCAACATTTT
TRBV28	-	-	TRBJ1-2	CASTQTGTNYGYTF	TGTGCCAGCACCCAAACGGGGACTAACTATGGCTACACCTTC
TRBV28	once	-	TRBJ1-2	CASRPPLGRRYGYTF	TGTGCCAGCAGACCCCCCTTGGGCAGGCGCTATGGCTACACCTTC
TRBV10-3	-	TRBD1	TRBJ1-3	CAIKGTDSGNTIYF	TGTGCCATCAAGGGGACAGACTCTGGAAACACCATATATTTT
TRBV6-5	-	-	TRBJ1-1	CASSYSEQGTEAFF	TGTGCCAGCAGTTACTCGGAACAGGGCACTGAAGCTTTCTTT
TRBV6-5	-	TRBD2	TRBJ2-3	CASSYSGDYSDTQYF	TGTGCCAGCAGTTACTCTGGGGACTACAGCGATACGCAGTATTTT
TRBV15	once	-	TRBJ1-2	CATTLTVGGAGGYTF	TGTGCCACCACCCTCACCGTGGGGGGCGCGGGCGGCTACACCTTC
TRBV28	once	TRBD1	TRBJ2-7	CASGLGQGVYEQYF	TGTGCCAGCGGTCTGGGACAGGGGGTGTACGAGCAGTACTTC
TRBV10-3	-	-	TRBJ2-3	CAISVGTSSTDTQYF	TGTGCCATCAGTGTAGGGACTTCCAGCACAGATACGCAGTATTTT
TRBV5-1	few	TRBD1	TRBJ2-2	CASSTGPQGPYTGELFF	TGCGCCAGCAGCACCGGGCCACAGGGGCCCTACACCGGGGAGCTGTTTTTT